The 12 T cell receptor beta chains reported below all come from one sample, sequenced in a study of OX40 agonist ivuxolimab in advanced cancers. Only in-frame clones appear in the TCRdb table, and some are missing; sequencing was by immunoSEQ multiplex PCR. The data show tens of thousands of clones, with about 86% seen just once and approximately 1.7% held by the top ten. The starting material was CD4+ or CD8+ T cells sorted from blood, obtained in a trial of the OX40 agonist ivuxolimab. The source is an adult with an advanced solid tumor such as melanoma, head and neck, liver or kidney cancer.

The V call is TRBV27, the J call TRBJ2-7; maybe TRBD2 (5 bases). CDR1 and CDR2 (germline): MNHEY, SMNVEV (reference sequence). The CDR3 extends over 14 amino acids. V lost 7 bases, J lost 0 bases, and 13 bases lay in between. The CDR3 reads CASMREWGSYEQYF. DNA of the CDR3: TGTGCCAGCATGAGGGAGTGGGGCTCCTACGAGCAGTACTTC.

In its sample, this clone was seen once. The V call is TRBV7-9, the J call TRBJ2-5; D is unresolved. The CDR3 consists of 16 residues. Germline values: CDR1 SEHNR, CDR2 FQNEAQ (reference sequence). Trimming pared 5 bases from V and 0 bases from J, leaving 16 bases between. This CDR3 reads CASSTTRVLYQETQYF. The CDR3 region has the DNA TGTGCCAGCAGCACGACACGAGTTTTGTACCAAGAGACCCAGTACTTC.

The genes are TRBV16 and TRBJ2-1, with D tentatively TRBD1 or TRBD2 (6 bases each). Germline assignment: CDR1 KGHSY and CDR2 FQNENV. There are 16 residues in the CDR3. V was shortened by 0 bases and J by 6 bases, with 15 bases between the two germline ends. The CDR3 DNA reads TGTGCCAGCAGCCAATCGAGGGGGGCTTTGGTCAATGAGCAGTTCTTC. Its translation: CASSQSRGALVNEQFF.

The chain employs TRBV28 and TRBJ1-2; tentative D call: TRBD1 (6 bases). Trimming took 3 bases from V and 6 from J, leaving 11 bases between them. Germline CDR1 is MDHEN and CDR2 is SYDVKM. This CDR3 is built from 13 residues. As DNA, the CDR3 is TGTGCCAGCAGTTTCCCAGGGGTAGATGGCTACACCTTC. Its translation: CASSFPGVDGYTF.

The DNA of the CDR3 is TGTGCCAGCAGCAGGGACAGGGAGGATGAGCAGTTCTTC. Protein sequence: CASSRDREDEQFF. The J gene is TRBJ2-1, the V gene TRBV7-2; 9 nucleotides match TRBD1. The CDR3 sequence is 13 residues long. V shed 5 bases and J 8 bases; nucleotides not matched to a gene: 4. Germline CDR1 is SGHTA and CDR2 is FQGNSA.

The chain uses TRBV28 and TRBJ1-2; tentative D call: TRBD1 (6 bases). This CDR3 is 14 amino acids long. Germline-derived CDR1 and CDR2 are MDHEN and SYDVKM. With 3 bases removed from V and 2 bases from J, the gap between germline ends came to 10 bases. CDR3 residues: CASSLSGANYGYTF. CDR3 coding DNA: TGTGCCAGCAGTTTGTCAGGGGCCAACTATGGCTACACCTTC.

The V and J genes are TRBV7-9 and TRBJ2-3; D may correspond to TRBD1 or TRBD2 (5 bases each). Germline V CDR1 and CDR2: SEHNR, FQNEAQ (reference sequence). V was cut by 6 bases and J by 4 bases, with 14 bases left in between. The CDR3 loop spans 14 amino acids. CDR3 sequence (DNA): TGTGCCAGCAGTAGGTCAGGGAGCGCAGATACGCAGTATTTT. Translating gives CASSRSGSADTQYF.

This chain connects TRBV9 to TRBJ2-3, with D perhaps matching TRBD1 (6 bases). Trimming removed 4 bases from V and 7 bases from J, with 25 bases in between. CDR1 is SGDLS and CDR2 is YYNGEE in the germline V gene. The CDR3 runs 17 residues. The DNA of the CDR3 is TGTGCCAGCAGCCCCCCCCAGGGGAGTAGGGAAGAGAATACGCAGTATTTT. The encoded protein is CASSPPQGSREENTQYF. Variable domain in full (rest from reference TRBV9 and TRBJ2-3): DSGVTQTPKHLITATGQRVTLRCSPRSGDLSVYWYQQSLDQGLQFLIQYYNGEERAKGNILERFSAQQFPDLHSELNLSSLELGDSALYFCASSPPQGSREENTQYFGPGTRLTVL.

This chain uses TRBV18 with TRBJ2-1, with 8 bases fitting TRBD2. V lost 3 bases, J lost 9 bases, and 10 bases stayed unmatched. The CDR3 runs 15 residues. The germline V gene encodes CDR1 KGHSH and CDR2 LQKENI. The CDR3 reads CASSPPGTSFSEQFF. DNA for the CDR3: TGTGCCAGCTCACCTCCCGGGACTAGTTTTTCTGAGCAGTTCTTC. Drawing the rest from reference TRBV18 and TRBJ2-1, the complete variable domain is NAGVMQNPRHLVRRRGQEARLRCSPMKGHSHVYWYRQLPEEGLKFMVYLQKENIIDESGMPKERFSAEFPKEGPSILRIQQVVRGDSAAYFCASSPPGTSFSEQFFGPGTRLTVL.

The genes are TRBV9 and TRBJ1-2; 7 positions match TRBD1. Germline CDR1 and CDR2: SGDLS and YYNGEE. The junction had 7 bases not matched to a gene; V was cut back by 4 bases and J by 4 bases. This CDR3 has 14 residues. The CDR3 nucleotides are TGTGCCAGCAGCCCATCCGGGACAGTCTATGGCTACACCTTC. Translation: CASSPSGTVYGYTF.

The rearrangement joins TRBV11-3 to TRBJ2-7; D gene unclear. The CDR3 is 14 residues long. Germline V gene lookup returns CDR1 SGHNT and CDR2 YENEEA. V gave up 5 bases and J gave up 1 base, with 12 bases separating them. CDR3 amino acids: CASSQDTSSYEQYF. Written as DNA, the CDR3 is TGTGCCAGCAGCCAAGACACGTCTTCCTACGAGCAGTACTTC.

V is TRBV4-1 and J is TRBJ2-1; D might be TRBD2 (6 bases). The V and J ends lost 6 bases and 2 bases respectively, with 14 bases between them. Germline V CDR1 and CDR2: MGHRA, YSYEKL. This CDR3 has 15 amino acids. CDR3 DNA sequence: TGCGCCAGCAGTATGGGGGGAGGAACCTACAATGAGCAGTTCTTC. Protein: CASSMGGGTYNEQFF.